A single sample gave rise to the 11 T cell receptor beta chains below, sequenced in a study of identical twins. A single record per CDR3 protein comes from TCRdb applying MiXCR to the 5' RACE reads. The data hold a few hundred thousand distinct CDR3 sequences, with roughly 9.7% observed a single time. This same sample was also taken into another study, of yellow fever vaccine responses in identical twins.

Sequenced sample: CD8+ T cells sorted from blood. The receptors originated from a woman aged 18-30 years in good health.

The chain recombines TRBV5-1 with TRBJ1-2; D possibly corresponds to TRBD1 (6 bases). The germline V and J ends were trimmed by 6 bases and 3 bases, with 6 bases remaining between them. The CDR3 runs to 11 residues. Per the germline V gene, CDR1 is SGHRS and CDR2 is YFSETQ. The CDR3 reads CASTGDYGYTF. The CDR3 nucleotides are TGCGCCAGCACAGGGGACTATGGCTACACCTTC.

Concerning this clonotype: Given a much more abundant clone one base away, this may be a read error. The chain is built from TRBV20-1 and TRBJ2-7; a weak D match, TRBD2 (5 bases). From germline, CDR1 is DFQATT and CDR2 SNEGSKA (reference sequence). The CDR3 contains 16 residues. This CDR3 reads CSARDLRRGSPYEQCF. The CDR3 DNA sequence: TGCAGTGCTAGAGATCTAAGACGGGGATCTCCCTACGAGCAGTGCTTC.

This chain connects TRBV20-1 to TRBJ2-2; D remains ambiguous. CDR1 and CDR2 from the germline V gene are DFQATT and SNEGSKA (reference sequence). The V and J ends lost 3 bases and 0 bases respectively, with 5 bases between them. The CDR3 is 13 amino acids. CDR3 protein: CSASRSNTGELFF. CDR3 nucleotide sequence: TGCAGTGCTAGTAGATCGAACACCGGGGAGCTGTTTTTT.

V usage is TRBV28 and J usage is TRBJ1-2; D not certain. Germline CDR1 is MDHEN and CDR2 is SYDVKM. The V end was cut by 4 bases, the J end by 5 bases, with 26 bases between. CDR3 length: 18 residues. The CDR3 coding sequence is TGTGCCAGCAGTTCGTGGTGGCAGGCCCCCCGAAATCTTTATGGCTACACCTTC. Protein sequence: CASSSWWQAPRNLYGYTF.

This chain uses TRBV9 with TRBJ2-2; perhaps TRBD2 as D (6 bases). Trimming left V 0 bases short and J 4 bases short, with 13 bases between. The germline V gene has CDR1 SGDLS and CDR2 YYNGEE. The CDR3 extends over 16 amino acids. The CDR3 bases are TGTGCCAGCAGCGTAGACGCGGGGTTGGGCACCGGGGAGCTGTTTTTT. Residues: CASSVDAGLGTGELFF.

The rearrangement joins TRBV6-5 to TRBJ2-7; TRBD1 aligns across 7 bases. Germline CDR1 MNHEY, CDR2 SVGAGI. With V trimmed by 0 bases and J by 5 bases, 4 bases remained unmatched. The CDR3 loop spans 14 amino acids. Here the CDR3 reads CASSYSPTGDEQYF. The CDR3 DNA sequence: TGTGCCAGCAGTTACTCGCCAACAGGGGACGAGCAGTACTTC.

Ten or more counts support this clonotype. CDR3 residues: CATSRDRSYTGELFF. The CDR3 nucleotides read TGTGCCACCAGCAGAGATCGGTCTTACACCGGGGAGCTGTTTTTT. This chain links TRBV15 with TRBJ2-2; D is ambiguous. V lost 0 bases, J lost 3 bases, and 8 bases lay in between. The length of the CDR3 is 15 residues. From germline, CDR1 is LNHNV and CDR2 YYDKDF (reference sequence).

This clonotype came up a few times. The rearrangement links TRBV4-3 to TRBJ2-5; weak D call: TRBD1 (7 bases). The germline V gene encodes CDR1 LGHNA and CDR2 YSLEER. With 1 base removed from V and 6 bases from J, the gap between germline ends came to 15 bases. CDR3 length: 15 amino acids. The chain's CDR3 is CASSQATGEVKTQYF. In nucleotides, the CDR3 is TGCGCCAGCAGCCAAGCCACAGGGGAGGTAAAGACCCAGTACTTC.

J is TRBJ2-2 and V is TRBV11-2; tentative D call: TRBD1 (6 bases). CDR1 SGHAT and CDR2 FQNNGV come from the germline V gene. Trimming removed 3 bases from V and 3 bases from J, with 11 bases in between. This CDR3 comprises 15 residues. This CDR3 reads CASSLDSVYTGELFF. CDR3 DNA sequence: TGTGCCAGCAGCTTGGACAGCGTGTACACCGGGGAGCTGTTTTTT.

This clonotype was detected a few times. The chain's CDR3 is CASSWRTGGIEKLFF. The CDR3 DNA reads as TGTGCCAGCAGCTGGCGGACAGGGGGTATCGAAAAACTGTTTTTT. The chain combines TRBV13 with TRBJ1-4; TRBD1 matches at 10 bases. The trim removed 4 bases at V and 8 bases at J, leaving 7 bases unmatched. This CDR3 spans 15 amino acids. Per the germline V gene, CDR1 is PRHDT and CDR2 is FYEKMQ (reference sequence).

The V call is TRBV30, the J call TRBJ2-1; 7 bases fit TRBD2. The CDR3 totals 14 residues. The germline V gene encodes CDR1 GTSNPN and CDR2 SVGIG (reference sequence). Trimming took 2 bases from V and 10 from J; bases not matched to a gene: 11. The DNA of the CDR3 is TGTGCCTGGAGTTCTGGCGGGAGCATCTGGGAGCAGTTCTTC. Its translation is CAWSSGGSIWEQFF.